What follows describes a single TCR beta chain. The data were obtained in a study of T cell changes during pregnancy in multiple sclerosis. The table came from immunoSEQ multiplex PCR; TCRdb's copy has only in-frame clones and leaves some out. The table includes about 44,000 clones, roughly 95% detected once. The CDR3 runs to 14 residues. CDR1 and CDR2 (germline): SGHDT, YYEEEE. Losses at the gene ends were 4 bases for V and 8 bases for J; bases not matched to a gene: 7. The chain employs TRBV5-6 and TRBJ1-2; 11 bases align to TRBD1. This sequence was found in a female donor with multiple sclerosis, enrolled in a pregnancy study. Sequencing used peripheral blood, obtained in the second trimester of pregnancy. The CDR3 DNA reads TGTGCCAGCAGCACGGGACAGGGGGTTCCGGGCTACACCTTC. Translation: CASSTGQGVPGYTF.